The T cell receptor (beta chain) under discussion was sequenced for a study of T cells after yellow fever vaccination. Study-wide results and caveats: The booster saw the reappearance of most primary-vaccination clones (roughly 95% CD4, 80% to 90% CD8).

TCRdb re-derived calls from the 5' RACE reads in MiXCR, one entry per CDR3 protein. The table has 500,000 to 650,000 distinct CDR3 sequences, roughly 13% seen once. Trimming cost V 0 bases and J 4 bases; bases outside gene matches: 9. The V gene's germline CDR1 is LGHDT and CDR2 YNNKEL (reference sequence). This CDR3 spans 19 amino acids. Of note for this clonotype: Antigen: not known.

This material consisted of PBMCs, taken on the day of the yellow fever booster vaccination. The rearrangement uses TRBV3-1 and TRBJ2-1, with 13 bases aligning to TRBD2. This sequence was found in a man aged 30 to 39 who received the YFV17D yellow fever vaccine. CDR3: CASSQDRAGLAGDYNEQFF. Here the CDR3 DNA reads TGTGCCAGCAGCCAAGATCGCGCCGGACTAGCGGGAGATTACAATGAGCAGTTCTTC.